This TCR beta chain was identified during a study of T cells after yellow fever vaccination. CDR1 and CDR2 (germline): SGHAT, FQNNGV. This CDR3 contains 19 residues. The V gene lost 4 bases and the J gene lost 1 base, with 26 bases spanning the gap. This clonotype was seen more than once but under ten times. Using its own MiXCR run on the 5' RACE reads, TCRdb lists one record per CDR3 protein. The data show about 240,000 distinct CDR3 sequences, with about 7.1% seen just once and approximately 0.85% held by the top ten. Source: CD4+ T cells sorted from PBMCs, taken 15 days after the yellow fever booster vaccination. The genes are TRBV11-2 and TRBJ2-7, with a weak D call TRBD2 (5 bases). The origin of this receptor is a young man who received the YFV17D yellow fever vaccine. CDR3 DNA sequence: TGTGCCAGCAGCTCCTCTCTATACAGCGGAGCAAAGGCGTCCTACGAGCAGTACTTC. Its translation: CASSSSLYSGAKASYEQYF.